The 2 T cell receptor beta chains below all came from one sample that was sequenced in a study of OX40 agonist ivuxolimab in advanced cancers. Assay used: immunoSEQ multiplex PCR; TCRdb lists only in-frame clones, some missing. The sample carries fewer than 80,000 clones, around 83% recorded once. The input for sequencing was CD4+ or CD8+ T cells sorted from blood, taken in a trial of the OX40 agonist ivuxolimab. The receptors originated from an adult with an advanced solid tumor such as melanoma, head and neck, liver or kidney cancer.

The chain joins TRBV21-1 to TRBJ1-1; TRBD1, the table's D call, was not compared with the DNA. TRBV21-1 is a pseudogene locus. The CDR3 runs to 15 residues. CDR3 sequence (DNA): TGTGCCAGCAGCAAAGAAAACAGTGAGAACACTGAAGCTTTCTTT. It codes for CASSKENSENTEAFF.

The chain carries TRBV29-1 and TRBJ1-2; 10 bases line up with TRBD1. The trim removed 7 bases at V and 6 bases at J, leaving 2 bases unmatched. This CDR3 has 11 residues. The germline V gene has CDR1 SQVTM and CDR2 ANQGSEA. For the CDR3, the DNA is TGCAGCGAGACAGGGGGCGATGGCTACACCTTC. This codes for CSETGGDGYTF.